The T cell receptor (beta chain) under discussion was sequenced for a study of T cells in severe cutaneous drug reactions. As for the study in general: Blister fluid/cells and PBMC came from acute- or recovery-stage patients.

Germline values: CDR1 MNHNY, CDR2 SVGAGI (reference sequence). The CDR3 has 15 residues. Sequenced patients had Stevens-Johnson syndrome or toxic epidermal necrolysis caused by carbamazepine. Peripheral blood was from CBZ-SJS/TEN patients: a few Han Chinese, six European. By frequency, this clonotype registers medium-sized. Its antigen is still unknown. TCR subtype-specific primers in iRepertoire multiplex PCR prepared libraries for bulk and single-cell sequencing. Using the multiplex PCR reads, TCRdb records one entry per CDR3 protein without DNA. This sample's clone table lists over a thousand distinct CDR3 sequences. Study results and limitations: A public TCRbeta CDR3 appeared in all seven CBZ-SJS/TEN blister samples, averaging roughly 14%. Carbamazepine-induced Stevens-Johnson syndrome or toxic epidermal necrolysis patients showed strongly raised TRBV12-4, 25% to 40% in blister cells and roughly 5% in PBMC.

This receptor was taken from a human donor with Stevens-Johnson syndrome, a severe cutaneous drug reaction. Sequencing was done on a sample of PBMCs. V and J are TRBV6-6 and TRBJ1-1; TCRdb designates TRBD1, a call that cannot be tested without DNA. CDR3: CASSYSGDVDTEAFF.